This entry concerns a single T cell receptor (beta chain). Its antigen remains unknown. Other DNA sequences of this sample code for an identical CDR3. The primer mix had 60 Vbeta and 13 Jbeta primers. Some clones are missing from TCRdb's copy, which holds only in-frame ones; the method was immunoSEQ multiplex PCR. The sample lists about 130,000 clones, roughly 79% seen once, with approximately 2.6% in the top ten. The data were taken from a study of cytomegalovirus exposure and HLA in healthy donors. Study-wide points: TCR beta V segments were, for the most part, productive about 87% or about 30% of the time in an earlier analysis.

The CDR3 is 12 residues long. V dropped 6 bases and J dropped 6 bases, with 10 bases sitting between them. CDR1 MNHNS and CDR2 SASEGT come from the germline V gene. This clonotype was sampled from a boy aged 2 to 10 in good health and CMV-seronegative. Sequencing was done on a sample of PBMCs. V is TRBV6-1 and J is TRBJ2-3; TRBD2 is a possible D gene (6 bases). CDR3 residues: CASRGGADTQYF. The CDR3 DNA reads TGTGCCAGCAGGGGCGGGGCGGATACGCAGTATTTT.